This TCR beta chain appears in the sequencing data of a study of CD8 T cells in ankylosing spondylitis. Using its own MiXCR run on the 5' RACE reads, TCRdb lists one record per CDR3 protein. The sample has about 240,000 distinct CDR3 sequences; around 7.8% are singletons. Trimming stripped 4 bases from V and 1 base from J, with 19 bases between. CDR1 is SGHTA and CDR2 is FQGNSA in the germline V gene. CDR3 size: 17 residues. Specimen: blood, either unsorted or a sorted T cell fraction (not recorded which). The receptor's source is a male donor with ankylosing spondylitis or in good health (not recorded which). V and J are TRBV7-2 and TRBJ2-5; a weak D match, TRBD2 (7 bases). The CDR3 loop is CASSSSRGRGAQETQYF. The CDR3 DNA follows: TGTGCCAGCAGCTCAAGTCGGGGTCGGGGGGCCCAAGAGACCCAGTACTTC.